One and the same sample provided the 21 T cell receptor beta chains below, sequenced in a study of cytomegalovirus exposure and HLA in healthy donors. Produced via immunoSEQ multiplex PCR; TCRdb's table is partial and in-frame only. The table shows 190,000 or so clones, with roughly 84% occurring only once. The sample comprised PBMCs. The receptors shown here come from a woman under 40 in good health and CMV-seropositive.

V usage is TRBV9 and J usage is TRBJ2-1, with a possible D match to TRBD2 (5 bases). Per germline, CDR1 SGDLS and CDR2 YYNGEE. CDR3 length: 16 amino acids. Deletions cut 2 bases from V and 0 bases from J, with 12 bases between. This CDR3 reads CASSVLGADSYNEQFF. The CDR3, as DNA: TGTGCCAGCAGCGTCCTCGGAGCGGACTCCTACAATGAGCAGTTCTTC.

The chain carries TRBV28 and TRBJ2-7, with a possible D match to TRBD2 (5 bases). The germline V gene has CDR1 MDHEN and CDR2 SYDVKM. Trimming removed 3 bases from V and 4 bases from J, with 25 bases in between. The CDR3 contains 18 residues. The CDR3 is CASSFPPLAPLRDYEQYF. The CDR3 DNA reads as TGTGCCAGCAGTTTCCCCCCCCTAGCCCCCCTCCGGGATTACGAGCAGTACTTC.

The rearrangement joins TRBV5-1 to TRBJ1-1, with 9 nucleotides matching TRBD1. With 1 base clipped from V and 4 bases from J, the junction kept 5 bases outside the gene matches. The CDR3 has 15 residues. Germline values: CDR1 SGHRS, CDR2 YFSETQ. The CDR3 nucleotides read TGCGCCAGCAGCTTGCCGGAGACAGGGGGCACTGAAGCTTTCTTT. Protein: CASSLPETGGTEAFF.

V usage is TRBV28 and J usage is TRBJ1-2; 7 nucleotides agree with TRBD1. The germline V gene encodes CDR1 MDHEN and CDR2 SYDVKM. J lost 6 bases, V lost 6 bases, and 7 bases had no gene match. This CDR3 comprises 13 residues. The CDR3 region has the DNA TGTGCCAGCAGCCCCCAACAGGGGCATGGCTACACCTTC. Residues: CASSPQQGHGYTF.

The J gene is TRBJ2-7, the V gene TRBV7-3; TRBD2 is a possible D gene (6 bases). CDR1 and CDR2 from the germline V gene are SGHTA and FQGTGA. Trimming shortened V by 1 base and J by 3 bases, and 22 bases separated the two germline ends. This CDR3 contains 18 residues. The CDR3 DNA follows: TGTGCCAGCAGCTTAAGTGGGGTGGGAGACGGGGGAGGCTACGAGCAGTACTTC. This sequence encodes CASSLSGVGDGGGYEQYF. Filled out from reference TRBV7-3 and TRBJ2-7, the complete variable domain reads GAGVSQTPSNKVTEKGKYVELRCDPISGHTALYWYRQSLGQGPEFLIYFQGTGAADDSGLPNDRFFAVRPEGSVSTLKIQRTERGDSAVYLCASSLSGVGDGGGYEQYFGPGTRLTVT.

The chain has TRBV13 and TRBJ2-7; tentatively, D is TRBD2 (6 bases). With 5 bases removed from V and 1 base from J, the gap between germline ends came to 12 bases. Looked up from germline, CDR1 is PRHDT and CDR2 is FYEKMQ (reference sequence). This CDR3 is 14 amino acids long. CDR3 sequence (DNA): TGTGCCAGCAGCGTCCTCGGGACTTCCTACGAGCAGTACTTC. Its protein product is CASSVLGTSYEQYF.

V gene TRBV6-1 combines with J gene TRBJ1-5; D might be TRBD1 (5 bases). The CDR3 contains 16 residues. The germline V gene has CDR1 MNHNS and CDR2 SASEGT. V was pared by 3 bases and J by 6 bases, with 18 bases between. DNA for the CDR3: TGTGCCAGCAGTGATTTGCAGGGAATTGAGTTTCAGCCCCAGCATTTT. It is translated as CASSDLQGIEFQPQHF.

This chain links TRBV6-4 with TRBJ1-4, with D possibly matching TRBD1 (5 bases). With 3 bases removed from V and 7 bases from J, the gap between germline ends came to 12 bases. Germline V CDR1 and CDR2: MRHNA, SNTAGT. The CDR3 consists of 14 residues. In DNA, the CDR3 is TGTGCCAGCAGTGAGTCGCAGGGAGGTGAAAAACTGTTTTTT. Translation: CASSESQGGEKLFF.

This clone occurred once. The chain uses TRBV28 and TRBJ1-5; perhaps TRBD1 as D (5 bases). The germline CDR1 and CDR2 sequences are MDHEN and SYDVKM. The V and J ends lost 5 bases and 2 bases respectively, with 13 bases between them. The CDR3 spans 15 residues. CDR3 nucleotide sequence: TGTGCCAGCAGTCCAGGGAAGTCGGGCAATCAGCCCCAGCATTTT. This translates into CASSPGKSGNQPQHF.

The chain has TRBV2 and TRBJ2-1; 9 bases are shared with TRBD2. Germline CDR1 reads SNHLY; CDR2 reads FYNNEI. The CDR3 is made up of 14 amino acids. J was trimmed by 15 bases and V by 7 bases; bases with no gene match: 16. CDR3 region: CASTPPTRSGGRFF. In nucleotides, the CDR3 is TGTGCCAGCACACCGCCGACTAGAAGCGGGGGGAGGTTCTTC.

The genes are TRBV28 and TRBJ2-7; 10 positions agree with TRBD1. V lost 7 bases to trimming and J lost 3 bases; unmatched junction nucleotides: 6. The CDR3 loop spans 14 amino acids. CDR1 is MDHEN and CDR2 is SYDVKM in the germline V gene. The CDR3 spells CASTQGQGFYEQYF. DNA of the CDR3: TGTGCCAGCACCCAGGGACAGGGGTTCTACGAGCAGTACTTC. Full variable domain (outside the CDR3, taken from reference TRBV28 and TRBJ2-7): DVKVTQSSRYLVKRTGEKVFLECVQDMDHENMFWYRQDPGLGLRLIYFSYDVKMKEKGDIPEGYSVSREKKERFSLILESASTNQTSMYLCASTQGQGFYEQYFGPGTRLTVT.

J is TRBJ2-7 and V is TRBV11-2, with a weak D call TRBD1 (6 bases). Trimming took off 0 bases at V and 4 bases at J, with 10 bases between the two ends. This CDR3 region has 14 residues. Germline values: CDR1 SGHAT, CDR2 FQNNGV. The CDR3 is CASSLDRQAYEQYF. In DNA form, the CDR3 reads TGTGCCAGCAGCTTAGATCGACAGGCGTACGAGCAGTACTTC.

The rearrangement uses TRBV15 and TRBJ2-1; 10 bases agree with TRBD1. The CDR3 runs 14 residues. After removal of 4 bases from V and 5 bases from J, the junction contained 2 bases not matched to a gene. Germline assignment: CDR1 LNHNV and CDR2 YYDKDF (reference sequence). In DNA, the CDR3 is TGTGCCACCAGCACCGGGACAGGGGACAATGAGCAGTTCTTC. Amino acids: CATSTGTGDNEQFF.

The V call is TRBV5-1, the J call TRBJ2-7, with a tentative D call TRBD1 (7 bases). There are 15 residues in the CDR3. The germline CDR1 and CDR2 sequences are SGHRS and YFSETQ. Trimming pared 1 base from V and 1 base from J, leaving 12 bases between. DNA of the CDR3: TGCGCCAGCAGCTTGAGCAGGGGGAGGTCCTACGAGCAGTACTTC. Translating gives CASSLSRGRSYEQYF.

This clone was seen once. The rearrangement links TRBV2 to TRBJ2-1; D gene ambiguous. Germline lookup yields CDR1 SNHLY and CDR2 FYNNEI. V was clipped by 2 bases and J by 7 bases, with 9 bases between them. The length of the CDR3 is 13 residues. The DNA of the CDR3 is TGTGCCAGCAGTGAAACGGTCGGGAATGAGCAGTTCTTC. Amino acid sequence: CASSETVGNEQFF.

The genes are TRBV27 and TRBJ1-5; D remains ambiguous. The CDR3 has 13 residues. Trimming left V 4 bases short and J 7 bases short, with 11 bases between. Germline V gene lookup returns CDR1 MNHEY and CDR2 SMNVEV (reference sequence). The CDR3 spells CASSSGRRQPQHF. The DNA for the CDR3 is TGTGCCAGCAGTTCGGGAAGACGGCAGCCCCAGCATTTT.

The V gene is TRBV5-1, the J gene TRBJ2-1; 9 bases match TRBD2. The junction had 1 base not matched to a gene; V was cut back by 4 bases and J by 2 bases. CDR1 and CDR2 (germline): SGHRS, YFSETQ. This CDR3 region has 14 residues. CDR3 amino acids: CASSASGTYNEQFF. The CDR3 region has the DNA TGCGCCAGCAGCGCTAGCGGGACCTACAATGAGCAGTTCTTC.

The chain is built from TRBV2 and TRBJ2-3; perhaps TRBD2 as D (5 bases). The germline V gene encodes CDR1 SNHLY and CDR2 FYNNEI. V lost 4 bases and J lost 0, with 8 bases in between. CDR3 length equals 14 residues. In DNA, the CDR3 is TGTGCCAGCAGTGTTGGCGGGAGCACAGATACGCAGTATTTT. Translating it yields CASSVGGSTDTQYF.

The chain combines TRBV25-1 with TRBJ1-2; maybe TRBD1 (5 bases). The CDR3 covers 13 residues. Germline CDR1 and CDR2: MGHDK and SYGVNS. V gave up 1 base and J gave up 6 bases, with 9 bases separating them. This CDR3 reads CASSEWGEDGYTF. The CDR3 nucleotides read TGTGCCAGCAGTGAATGGGGCGAGGATGGCTACACCTTC.

The gene calls are TRBV19 and TRBJ1-2; tentative D call: TRBD1 (6 bases). The CDR3 covers 12 residues. The V gene lost 10 bases and the J gene lost 3 bases, with 12 bases spanning the gap. CDR1 LNHDA and CDR2 SQIVND come from the germline V gene (reference sequence). In DNA, the CDR3 is TGTGCCACTCAGGGGTTCGACTATGGCTACACCTTC. This encodes CATQGFDYGYTF. The entire variable domain, with the rest obtained from reference TRBV19 and TRBJ1-2, is as follows: DGGITQSPKYLFRKEGQNVTLSCEQNLNHDAMYWYRQDPGQGLRLIYYSQIVNDFQKGDIAEGYSVSREKKESFPLTVTSAQKNPTAFYLCATQGFDYGYTFGSGTRLTVV.

J is TRBJ2-7 and V is TRBV27; maybe TRBD2 (6 bases). Trimming took off 3 bases at V and 4 bases at J, with 13 bases between the two ends. Germline V gives CDR1 MNHEY, CDR2 SMNVEV (reference sequence). This CDR3 is 14 amino acids long. CDR3 in amino acids: CASSFGSQAYEQYF. CDR3 sequence (DNA): TGTGCCAGCAGTTTCGGGAGCCAAGCGTACGAGCAGTACTTC.